This T cell receptor beta chain was observed in a study of shared clonotypes between healthy human individuals. Libraries were prepared by immunoSEQ multiplex PCR; TCRdb keeps only in-frame clonotypes and omits some of them. The sample shows about 2.5 million clones, just under 95% of them seen only once. The specimen sequenced was naive CD4+ T cells from PBMCs. The subset is: CD45RA+ positively selected. This receptor was taken from a man between 18 and 29 years old in good health. Some clones in this sample may be carry-over from other donors' samples.

The CDR3: CAWRTTPGAYEQYF. The CDR3 region has the DNA TGTGCCTGGAGGACAACTCCGGGAGCCTACGAGCAGTACTTC. This chain joins TRBV30 and TRBJ2-7; TRBD2 might be the D (6 bases). Per germline, CDR1 GTSNPN and CDR2 SVGIG (reference sequence). There are 14 residues in the CDR3. The V and J ends lost 3 bases and 2 bases respectively, with 14 bases between them. Looking up the rest from reference TRBV30 and TRBJ2-7 gives the full variable domain: SQTIHQWPATLVQPVGSPLSLECTVEGTSNPNLYWYRQAAGRGLQLLFYSVGIGQISSEVPQNLSASRPQDRQFILSSKKLLLSDSGFYLCAWRTTPGAYEQYFGPGTRLTVT.